The next 22 T cell receptor beta chains were all read from a single sample in a study of metastatic and nonmetastatic thyroid tumors. TCRdb re-called the PCR reads through MiXCR. The table shows over 20,000 clones, with roughly 28% occurring only once. Patients were all untreated before their thyroid surgery. Sequenced material: tumor tissue. All receptors derive from a male donor with papillary thyroid cancer or a benign thyroid nodule (not recorded which). Some clones in this sample may be carry-over from other donors' samples.

DNA for the CDR3: TGTGCCAGCAGTCCATCTAGCGGTTACGAGCAGTACTTC. Encoded protein: CASSPSSGYEQYF. The rearrangement links TRBV7-3 to TRBJ2-7, with 7 bases identical to TRBD2. J gave up 4 bases and V 6 bases, and 6 bases lay outside the gene matches. This CDR3 is 13 amino acids long. Germline V lookup: CDR1 SGHTA, CDR2 FQGTGA.

This clone was seen just once. V usage is TRBV11-2 and J usage is TRBJ2-7; D call uncertain. Germline V gene sequence: CDR1 SGHAT, CDR2 FQNNGV. The CDR3 is made up of 14 amino acids. Trimming took off 0 bases at V and 2 bases at J, with 8 bases between the two ends. CDR3 in amino acids: CASSLDRRTYEQYF. CDR3 nucleotides: TGTGCCAGCAGCTTAGATCGGCGGACCTACGAGCAGTACTTC. Using reference TRBV11-2 and TRBJ2-7 for the parts outside the CDR3, the full variable domain is EAGVAQSPRYKIIEKRQSVAFWCNPISGHATLYWYQQILGQGPKLLIQFQNNGVVDDSQLPKDRFSAERLKGVDSTLKIQPAKLEDSAVYLCASSLDRRTYEQYFGPGTRLTVT.

The rearrangement uses TRBV11-2 and TRBJ2-1; 7 bases fit TRBD2. The CDR3 contains 13 residues. Per the germline V gene, CDR1 is SGHAT and CDR2 is FQNNGV. The trim removed 1 base at V and 6 bases at J, leaving 0 bases unmatched. CDR3 protein: CASSLGTSNEQFF. The CDR3 nucleotides are TGTGCCAGCAGCTTAGGGACTAGCAATGAGCAGTTCTTC.

The CDR3 loop reads CASSRVRSDYNEQFF. The CDR3 nucleotides read TGTGCCAGCAGCCGAGTTCGTAGCGACTACAATGAGCAGTTCTTC. This rearrangement joins TRBV4-2 to TRBJ2-1, with D perhaps TRBD2 (5 bases). Trimming took off 4 bases at V and 3 bases at J, with 13 bases between the two ends. From germline, CDR1 is LGHNA and CDR2 YNFKEQ. The CDR3 is 15 amino acids.

Note on this clone: One base away lies a much larger clone, so this may be a sequencing read error. The chain is built from TRBV6-1 and TRBJ2-5, with 9 bases fitting TRBD1. V dropped 4 bases and J dropped 5; count of bases not matched to a gene: 5. Germline V gene data show CDR1 as MNHNS and CDR2 as SASEGT. The CDR3 covers 14 residues. CDR3 region: CASSGVTGGETQYF. DNA for the CDR3: TGTGCCAGCAGTGGTGTAACAGGGGGCGAGACCCAGTACTTC.

The gene calls are TRBV3-1 and TRBJ2-7, with D possibly being TRBD1 (5 bases). Trimming pared 4 bases from V and 3 bases from J, leaving 10 bases between. The germline V gene has CDR1 LGHDT and CDR2 YNNKEL (reference sequence). The CDR3 has 13 amino acids. The CDR3: CASSLGHVYEQYF. DNA for the CDR3: TGTGCCAGCAGCCTAGGACACGTCTACGAGCAGTACTTC.

About this clone itself: At one of its ends the junction is not consistent with the germline gene, which may arise from a read error. The chain carries TRBV4-1 and TRBJ1-5, with no clear D. Germline CDR1 is MGHRA and CDR2 is YSYEKL. The CDR3 extends over 15 amino acids. The CDR3 region is CAGSQAEYSNQPQHF. CDR3 DNA sequence: TGCGCCGGCAGCCAAGCAGAATATAGCAATCAGCCCCAGCATTTT.

The chain links TRBV4-3 to TRBJ2-7, with D tentatively TRBD1 (6 bases). Trimming left V 3 bases short and J 3 bases short, with 12 bases between. The CDR3 is 14 amino acids. In germline, CDR1 is LGHNA, CDR2 YSLEER. The DNA of the CDR3 is TGCGCCAGCAGCCACCTCCGGGACAACTACGAGCAGTACTTC. This encodes CASSHLRDNYEQYF.

This clone is deemed medium-sized. The chain uses TRBV5-1 and TRBJ1-1; D gene uncertain. With 3 bases removed from V and 1 base from J, the gap between germline ends came to 4 bases. The CDR3 loop spans 12 amino acids. Germline CDR1 is SGHRS and CDR2 is YFSETQ. This CDR3 reads CASSWGNTEAFF. CDR3 bases: TGCGCCAGCAGCTGGGGGAACACTGAAGCTTTCTTT. Variable domain in full (rest from reference TRBV5-1 and TRBJ1-1): KAGVTQTPRYLIKTRGQQVTLSCSPISGHRSVSWYQQTPGQGLQFLFEYFSETQRNKGNFPGRFSGRQFSNSRSEMNVSTLELGDSALYLCASSWGNTEAFFGQGTRLTVV.

This rearrangement joins TRBV19 to TRBJ1-5, with no clear D. CDR3 size: 13 residues. CDR1 and CDR2 (germline): LNHDA, SQIVND (reference sequence). The V end lost 5 bases, the J end lost 0 bases, and 5 bases lay between the germline ends. The CDR3 sequence: CASSWGSNQPQHF. The CDR3 DNA follows: TGTGCCAGTAGTTGGGGTAGCAATCAGCCCCAGCATTTT.

There are many counts of this clone. The chain employs TRBV4-1 and TRBJ1-1, with D uncertain. Trimming shortened V by 1 base and J by 1 base, and 7 bases separated the two germline ends. Germline V gene data show CDR1 as MGHRA and CDR2 as YSYEKL. The CDR3 loop spans 14 amino acids. CDR3 coding DNA: TGCGCCAGCAGCCAAGGGTGGGGGAACACTGAAGCTTTCTTT. Translating gives CASSQGWGNTEAFF.

V gene TRBV19 combines with J gene TRBJ2-5; tentative D call: TRBD2 (6 bases). CDR1 and CDR2 (germline): LNHDA, SQIVND (reference sequence). CDR3 size: 13 residues. Trimming pared 6 bases from V and 5 bases from J, leaving 13 bases between. The CDR3 nucleotides read TGTGCCAGTAGAACAGGTGGGGGGGAGACCCAGTACTTC. Protein product: CASRTGGGETQYF.

The rearrangement joins TRBV6-4 to TRBJ2-1, with 11 nucleotides matching TRBD2. CDR1 and CDR2 from the germline V gene are MRHNA and SNTAGT. The CDR3 is 16 amino acids. The J segment lost 6 bases and the V segment lost 5 bases, leaving 9 bases of the junction unmatched. The CDR3 DNA sequence: TGTGCCAGCAGTCCAACCGGGACTAGCGGCCCCAATGAGCAGTTCTTC. Translating gives CASSPTGTSGPNEQFF.

This clone was counted only a few times. The chain joins TRBV6-1 to TRBJ2-6, with a weak D call TRBD1 (6 bases). V lost 6 bases to trimming and J lost 0 bases, with 15 bases between them. CDR3 length: 17 residues. The germline V gene encodes CDR1 MNHNS and CDR2 SASEGT. DNA of the CDR3: TGTGCCAGCAGACAGGTACAGGGTAGCTCTGGGGCCAACGTCCTGACTTTC. Encoded protein: CASRQVQGSSGANVLTF.

This clone came up a few times. V gene TRBV12-3 or TRBV12-4 combines with J gene TRBJ2-7; 11 bases match TRBD1. CDR3 length: 15 residues. V shed 6 bases, J shed 5 bases, and the junction held 9 bases outside the gene matches. The CDR3 nucleotides are TGTGCCAGCAGCCTCGGGACAGGGGGAAAAAACGAGCAGTACTTC. Translation: CASSLGTGGKNEQYF.

V usage is TRBV2 and J usage is TRBJ2-1, with a tentative D call TRBD2 (6 bases). The V gene lost 4 bases and the J gene lost 4 bases, with 14 bases spanning the gap. This CDR3 is 15 amino acids long. Germline assignment: CDR1 SNHLY and CDR2 FYNNEI. DNA of the CDR3: TGTGCCAGCAGTGGGGGTAGCGGACGTTACAATGAGCAGTTCTTC. Translated, it gives CASSGGSGRYNEQFF. The full variable domain, with the rest looked up from reference TRBV2 and TRBJ2-1, is EPEVTQTPSHQVTQMGQEVILRCVPISNHLYFYWYRQILGQKVEFLVSFYNNEISEKSEIFDDQFSVERPDGSNFTLKIRSTKLEDSAMYFCASSGGSGRYNEQFFGPGTRLTVL.

Many counts were recorded for this clone. The chain couples TRBV5-1 to TRBJ2-1; 8 nucleotides match TRBD1. Germline V gene lookup returns CDR1 SGHRS and CDR2 YFSETQ. V shed 3 bases and J 5 bases; nucleotides not matched to a gene: 4. The CDR3 runs to 14 residues. CDR3 DNA sequence: TGCGCCAGCAGCTCAGGGGGCCCTAACAATGAGCAGTTCTTC. Translating gives CASSSGGPNNEQFF. The full variable domain, its missing parts supplied by reference TRBV5-1 and TRBJ2-1, is KAGVTQTPRYLIKTRGQQVTLSCSPISGHRSVSWYQQTPGQGLQFLFEYFSETQRNKGNFPGRFSGRQFSNSRSEMNVSTLELGDSALYLCASSSGGPNNEQFFGPGTRLTVL.

This clone was seen a handful of times. CDR3 amino acids: CASSLAGTATEAFF. The CDR3 region has the DNA TGCGCCAGCAGCTTGGCCGGGACAGCCACTGAAGCTTTCTTT. The V call is TRBV5-1, the J call TRBJ1-1, with 7 nucleotides matching TRBD1. The V segment lost 0 bases and the J segment 4 bases; nucleotides outside the gene matches: 3. There are 14 residues in the CDR3. In germline, CDR1 is SGHRS, CDR2 YFSETQ.

V usage is TRBV11-2 and J usage is TRBJ2-2, with D hard to call. In germline, CDR1 is SGHAT, CDR2 FQNNGV. Trimming stripped 5 bases from V and 7 bases from J, with 11 bases between. This CDR3 spans 13 amino acids. CDR3: CASSPGWVGELFF. CDR3 coding DNA: TGTGCCAGCAGCCCTGGATGGGTCGGGGAGCTGTTTTTT.

Sample share makes this clone medium-sized (0.01 to 0.1%). The chain carries TRBV10-3 and TRBJ1-1; no definite D call. The CDR3 extends over 16 amino acids. V was trimmed by 2 bases and J by 2 bases, leaving 15 bases between them. Germline CDR1 is ENHRY and CDR2 is SYGVKD. CDR3 sequence (DNA): TGTGCCATCAGTGAGAGGCAGACCTCCCCTAACACTGAAGCTTTCTTT. This codes for CAISERQTSPNTEAFF.

At least ten counts were recorded for this clone. The rearrangement joins TRBV9 to TRBJ2-1; D is perhaps TRBD1 (6 bases). CDR3 length: 15 amino acids. Germline V gene data show CDR1 as SGDLS and CDR2 as YYNGEE. V was shortened by 4 bases and J by 2 bases, with 13 bases between the two germline ends. This CDR3 is CASSTRDIPYNEQFF. The CDR3, as DNA: TGTGCCAGCAGCACCCGGGACATTCCCTACAATGAGCAGTTCTTC.

The V call is TRBV4-2, the J call TRBJ2-3; 10 nucleotides agree with TRBD2. The germline V gene has CDR1 LGHNA and CDR2 YNFKEQ. The V and J ends lost 4 bases and 1 base, in that order; junction bases with no gene match: 8. This CDR3 region has 17 residues. CDR3 in amino acids: CASSPSFGTSGTDTQYF. As DNA, the CDR3 is TGTGCCAGCAGCCCCTCCTTCGGGACTAGCGGCACAGATACGCAGTATTTT.